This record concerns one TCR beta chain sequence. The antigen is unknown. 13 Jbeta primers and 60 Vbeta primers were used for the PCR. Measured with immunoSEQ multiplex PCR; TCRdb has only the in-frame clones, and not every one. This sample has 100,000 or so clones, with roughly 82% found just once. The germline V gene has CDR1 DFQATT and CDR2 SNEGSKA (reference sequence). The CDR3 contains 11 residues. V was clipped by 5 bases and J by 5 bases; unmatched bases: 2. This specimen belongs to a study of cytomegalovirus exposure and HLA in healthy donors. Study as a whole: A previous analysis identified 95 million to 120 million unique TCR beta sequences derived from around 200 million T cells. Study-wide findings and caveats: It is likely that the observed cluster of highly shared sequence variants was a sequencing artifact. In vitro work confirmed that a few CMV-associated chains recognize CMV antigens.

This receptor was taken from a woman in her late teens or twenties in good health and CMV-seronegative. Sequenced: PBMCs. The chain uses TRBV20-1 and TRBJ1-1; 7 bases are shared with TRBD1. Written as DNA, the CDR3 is TGCAGTGCTGCAGGGGGAACTGAAGCTTTCTTT. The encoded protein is CSAAGGTEAFF.